This note documents a single T cell receptor (beta chain) sequence. A junction boundary mismatches the germline segment, possibly from a read error. These data are taken from a study of T cells in localized non-small cell lung cancer. Sequencing was performed with immunoSEQ multiplex PCR; in TCRdb, only in-frame clones are kept and a portion is missing. The table lists 850 to 1,400 clones, approximately 25% of them singletons. Germline loops: CDR1 MNHGY, CDR2 SAAAGT. This CDR3 has 12 residues. The source is a male donor older than 55 with stage I lung adenocarcinoma. The sample here was normal lung tissue next to the tumor, taken before any cancer treatment. This chain connects TRBV6-8 to TRBJ1-1, with TRBD1 matching 7 bases. The CDR3 region has the DNA TGTGCCATCAGTGGGACAGATCGGCGGGCTTTCTTT. Its protein product is CAISGTDRRAFF.